These 8 T cell receptor beta chains were all obtained from the same sample, sequenced in a study of identical twins. A single record per CDR3 protein comes from TCRdb applying MiXCR to the 5' RACE reads. Among under 300,000 distinct CDR3 sequences listed, 11% to 15% were seen once. Source material: memory (CD45RO+) T cells sorted from blood. These receptors were taken from a woman under 30 in good health.

This rearrangement joins TRBV7-8 to TRBJ2-3, with 11 bases identical to TRBD1. Trimming removed 5 bases from V and 2 bases from J; junction bases left unmatched: 6. The germline gives CDR1 SGHVS, CDR2 FQNEAQ. The CDR3 sequence is 16 residues long. For the CDR3, the DNA is TGTGCCAGCAGCCTCGGACAGGGGGCGAACACAGATACGCAGTATTTT. As protein: CASSLGQGANTDTQYF. The complete variable domain, with remaining parts taken from reference TRBV7-8 and TRBJ2-3, reads GAGVSQSPRYKVAKRGQDVALRCDPISGHVSLFWYQQALGQGPEFLTYFQNEAQLDKSGLPSDRFFAERPEGSVSTLKIQRTQQEDSAVYLCASSLGQGANTDTQYFGPGTRLTVL.

This clonotype was seen more than once but under ten times. This chain connects TRBV5-5 to TRBJ2-1, with D perhaps given as TRBD1 or TRBD2 (5 bases each). The CDR3 covers 15 residues. The germline V gene has CDR1 SGHKS and CDR2 YYEKEE (reference sequence). Trimming took 4 bases from V and 2 from J, leaving 13 bases between them. CDR3 nucleotides: TGTGCCAGCAGCCGGACGGGGCCCCCCTACAATGAGCAGTTCTTC. Translated, it gives CASSRTGPPYNEQFF.

The J gene is TRBJ1-1, the V gene TRBV20-1, with D perhaps TRBD1 (5 bases). V shed 6 bases and J shed 11 bases, with 19 bases lying between them. From germline, CDR1 is DFQATT and CDR2 SNEGSKA (reference sequence). The CDR3 runs to 12 residues. CDR3 sequence: CSAQGTSIEAFF. Written as DNA, the CDR3 is TGCAGTGCCCAAGGGACCTCAATCGAGGCTTTCTTT.

This clonotype was seen a handful of times. The chain has TRBV2 and TRBJ1-1, with 7 bases matching TRBD1. There are 15 residues in the CDR3. Looked up from germline, CDR1 is SNHLY and CDR2 is FYNNEI. The junction had 8 bases not matched to a gene; V was cut back by 4 bases and J by 3 bases. CDR3 nucleotide sequence: TGTGCCAGCAGTGCCCTCCTGACAGGGTACACTGAAGCTTTCTTT. Amino acids: CASSALLTGYTEAFF.

The chain carries TRBV6-5 and TRBJ2-2; 7 bases agree with TRBD2. Germline V gene lookup returns CDR1 MNHEY and CDR2 SVGAGI. CDR3 length: 15 residues. V shed 2 bases, J shed 5 bases, and the junction held 5 bases outside the gene matches. The CDR3 loop is CASSYRLAATGELFF. CDR3 bases: TGTGCCAGCAGTTACAGGCTAGCGGCTACCGGGGAGCTGTTTTTT.

This clonotype was observed a few times. V gene TRBV5-1 combines with J gene TRBJ1-1, with TRBD1 identical over 7 bases. The ends lost 2 bases at V and 4 bases at J; junction bases unmatched: 5. The V gene's germline CDR1 is SGHRS and CDR2 YFSETQ. CDR3 length equals 14 residues. The CDR3 DNA is TGCGCCAGCAGCTTATTACAGGGGCTCACTGAAGCTTTCTTT. Protein product: CASSLLQGLTEAFF.

The chain uses TRBV12-5 and TRBJ2-7, with D perhaps being TRBD1 or TRBD2 (6 bases each). The CDR3 consists of 11 residues. Germline-derived CDR1 and CDR2 are LGHNT and FRNRAP. V was shortened by 8 bases and J by 6 bases, with 11 bases between the two germline ends. For the CDR3, the DNA is TGTGCTAGTCACAGGGAGGTCGAGCAGTACTTC. Protein sequence: CASHREVEQYF.

DNA of the CDR3: TGCAGTGCTCCCGGCGGGAGGAGCTTCAATGAGCAGTTCTTC. Translated: CSAPGGRSFNEQFF. This rearrangement joins TRBV20-1 to TRBJ2-1; 8 bases are a match to TRBD2. Unmatched junction bases numbered 9, after V lost 5 bases and J lost 6 bases. There are 14 residues in the CDR3. The germline V gene encodes CDR1 DFQATT and CDR2 SNEGSKA (reference sequence).